This T cell receptor beta chain was sequenced for a study of cytomegalovirus exposure and HLA in healthy donors. Study findings and constraints: For most subjects, TCR beta sequences were reported to predict HLA-A and HLA-B alleles with accuracy. Equally common other TCR beta chains were less clonally expanded than HLA-associated ones, a later analysis found. Earlier findings revealed that most TCR beta V segments proved productive either about 87% or about 30% of the time.

The primer mix had 60 Vbeta and 13 Jbeta primers. Generated by immunoSEQ multiplex PCR, the TCRdb table keeps only in-frame clones and is missing some. The table has around 150,000 clones, 50% to 75% seen once; the top ten hold around 7.1%. The CDR3 is 15 amino acids. Germline V gene lookup returns CDR1 SNHLY and CDR2 FYNNEI. V lost 7 bases to trimming and J lost 1 base; unmatched junction nucleotides: 5. Donors likely had unrecorded immune exposures despite being nominally healthy when sampled. With respect to this clone: Antigen specificity is unknown.

The receptor's source is a woman aged 55 to 70 in good health and CMV-seropositive. The sequenced sample consisted of PBMCs. The chain carries TRBV2 and TRBJ2-2, with 8 bases lining up with TRBD1. DNA for the CDR3: TGTGCCAGCACTAGACAGGGGAAGAACACCGGGGAGCTGTTTTTT. It is translated as CASTRQGKNTGELFF.